The 2 T cell receptor beta chains reported below all come from one sample, sequenced in a study of cytomegalovirus exposure and HLA in healthy donors. With 60 Vbeta and 13 Jbeta primers, the PCR was carried out. TCRdb's table, derived via immunoSEQ multiplex PCR, lists solely in-frame clones and lacks some. Of 150,000 or so clones listed, about 80% are singletons. Sample: PBMCs. These receptors all come from a man aged 40-49 years in good health and CMV-seropositive.

The chain is built from TRBV10-1 and TRBJ2-2; tentative D call: TRBD2 (6 bases). V was cut by 1 base and J by 0 bases, with 15 bases left in between. Germline values: CDR1 WNHNN, CDR2 SYGVQD (reference sequence). The CDR3 spans 18 residues. CDR3 amino acids: CASSELEGGPPNTGELFF. DNA of the CDR3: TGCGCCAGCAGTGAGTTAGAGGGAGGTCCTCCGAACACCGGGGAGCTGTTTTTT.

The rearrangement uses TRBV7-2 and TRBJ2-6; D possibly corresponds to TRBD1 (6 bases). Germline CDR1 reads SGHTA; CDR2 reads FQGNSA. The CDR3 extends over 16 amino acids. Trimming removed 1 base at V and 0 bases at J, with 7 bases between. The CDR3 region has the DNA TGTGCCAGCAGCTTAGTAGGGGGCTCTGGGGCCAACGTCCTGACTTTC. It is translated as CASSLVGGSGANVLTF.